This entry lists 12 T cell receptor beta chains sequenced from one sample in a study of blood T cell repertoires in COVID-19. Sequenced by immunoSEQ multiplex PCR; TCRdb stores in-frame clones only, minus some. The sample contains about 100,000 clones, roughly 79% of which appear only once. Sequencing used peripheral blood. The receptors here all came from a woman in her 70s with acute or convalescent COVID-19.

The count of this clone is one. The chain employs TRBV18 and TRBJ1-1; 7 nucleotides align to TRBD1. Germline V gene sequence: CDR1 KGHSH, CDR2 LQKENI. This CDR3 spans 14 amino acids. The V and J ends lost 4 bases and 1 base, in that order; junction bases with no gene match: 3. DNA for the CDR3: TGTGCCAGCTCACGCGGACAGGAGAACACTGAAGCTTTCTTT. It specifies CASSRGQENTEAFF.

The chain has TRBV7-2 and TRBJ1-3; unclear D gene. The CDR3 covers 13 residues. Between the trimmed V and J ends, which lost 0 bases and 7 bases, there was a span of 7 bases. Germline V gene lookup returns CDR1 SGHTA and CDR2 FQGNSA. Here the CDR3 DNA reads TGTGCCAGCAGCTTAGCCCCGTTCAACACCATATATTTT. It translates to CASSLAPFNTIYF.

This clone was detected once. This chain uses TRBV5-6 with TRBJ2-2; D is perhaps TRBD1 (6 bases). Trimming shortened V by 0 bases and J by 6 bases, and 12 bases separated the two germline ends. Germline CDR1 and CDR2: SGHDT and YYEEEE. This CDR3 has 15 amino acids. The CDR3 DNA reads TGTGCCAGCAGCTTGGCACAGGGAAGATCCGGGGAGCTGTTTTTT. It translates to CASSLAQGRSGELFF.

This clone was seen a single time. The rearrangement joins TRBV11-2 to TRBJ1-6; D possibly corresponds to TRBD1 (5 bases). The CDR3 runs 13 residues. Trimming shortened V by 5 bases and J by 13 bases, and 15 bases separated the two germline ends. Germline loops: CDR1 SGHAT, CDR2 FQNNGV. The CDR3 DNA reads as TGTGCCAGCAGCGAAGGGACTTTCGGTCCCCTCCACTTT. Its protein is CASSEGTFGPLHF.

A few counts support this clone. V is TRBV10-3 and J is TRBJ1-1, with no clear D. This CDR3 contains 16 residues. The germline CDR1 and CDR2 sequences are ENHRY and SYGVKD. V was pared by 1 base and J by 1 base, with 13 bases between. The CDR3 coding sequence is TGTGCCATCAGTGAGTGGACTCCCAACTCGAACACTGAAGCTTTCTTT. Amino acids: CAISEWTPNSNTEAFF.

CDR3 in amino acids: CASSRTEPTSGNTIYF. CDR3 coding DNA: TGTGCCAGTAGTAGGACAGAACCGACCTCTGGAAACACCATATATTTT. The V gene is TRBV19, the J gene TRBJ1-3; D might be TRBD1 (6 bases). Between the trimmed V and J ends, which lost 4 bases and 0 bases, there was a span of 13 bases. The CDR3 consists of 16 residues. Germline assignment: CDR1 LNHDA and CDR2 SQIVND (reference sequence).

This sequence joins TRBV12-3 or TRBV12-4 and TRBJ1-1; 7 bases map to TRBD1. V was pared by 3 bases and J by 11 bases, with 9 bases of the junction left unmatched. The CDR3 sequence is 13 residues long. Here the CDR3 reads CASSFGVTGVAFF. Written as DNA, the CDR3 is TGTGCCAGCAGTTTTGGAGTCACAGGGGTCGCTTTCTTT.

This chain links TRBV27 with TRBJ1-1, with 8 bases lining up with TRBD1. The CDR3 has 14 residues. V shed 2 bases and J 4 bases; nucleotides not matched to a gene: 3. Germline loops: CDR1 MNHEY, CDR2 SMNVEV (reference sequence). The CDR3: CASSLNRGVTEAFF. DNA of the CDR3: TGTGCCAGCAGTTTAAACAGGGGGGTCACTGAAGCTTTCTTT.

This rearrangement joins TRBV6-5 to TRBJ1-2; 9 bases agree with TRBD1. Germline CDR1 is MNHEY and CDR2 is SVGAGI. The CDR3 loop spans 13 amino acids. Trimming removed 6 bases from V and 8 bases from J; junction bases left unmatched: 7. DNA for the CDR3: TGTGCCAGCAGCCGGACAGGGGCTGAGGGCTACACCTTC. This gives the protein CASSRTGAEGYTF.

This clone has only a few counts. The CDR3: CASSLTTQGSYGYTF. The CDR3 bases are TGTGCCAGCAGCCTTACCACACAGGGGAGCTATGGCTACACCTTC. The chain uses TRBV7-2 and TRBJ1-2; 7 bases match TRBD1. CDR3 length: 15 residues. With V trimmed by 5 bases and J by 4 bases, 10 bases remained unmatched. Germline lookup yields CDR1 SGHTA and CDR2 FQGNSA.

The chain links TRBV5-4 to TRBJ1-2, with D perhaps matching TRBD1 (5 bases). This CDR3 region has 15 residues. The germline CDR1 and CDR2 sequences are SGHNT and YYREEE (reference sequence). Between the trimmed V and J ends, which lost 3 bases and 0 bases, there was a span of 12 bases. CDR3 residues: CASSWDLNSNYGYTF. The CDR3 bases are TGTGCCAGCAGCTGGGACTTAAATTCTAACTATGGCTACACCTTC.

The J gene is TRBJ1-6, the V gene TRBV19; D is perhaps TRBD1 (6 bases). V was cut by 0 bases and J by 10 bases, with 10 bases left in between. The CDR3 runs 14 residues. Germline loops: CDR1 LNHDA, CDR2 SQIVND (reference sequence). The DNA for the CDR3 is TGTGCCAGTAGTATAGACAGGGGAGAGTCACCCCTCCACTTT. It encodes CASSIDRGESPLHF. The variable domain in full, completed from reference TRBV19 and TRBJ1-6, reads DGGITQSPKYLFRKEGQNVTLSCEQNLNHDAMYWYRQDPGQGLRLIYYSQIVNDFQKGDIAEGYSVSREKKESFPLTVTSAQKNPTAFYLCASSIDRGESPLHFGNGTRLTVT.